The source of this T cell receptor beta chain is a study of PD-L1 blockade in urothelial cancer. Study-level information: Anywhere from 0 to 3 prior chemotherapy regimens had been received by patients. Blood samples had a median of approximately 140,000 T cells, just under 85,000 unique TCRs, and clonality 0.07 to 0.08. At 3 weeks (second dose) and 6 weeks after starting treatment, blood was analyzed.

Time point here: peripheral blood 6 weeks after treatment start. Samples spanned pretreatment and treatment, with 1 to 8 time points per patient. The ends lost 4 bases at V and 4 bases at J; junction bases unmatched: 4. The CDR3 contains 14 residues. CDR1 ENHRY and CDR2 SYGVKD come from the germline V gene. Profiling relied on immunoSEQ multiplex PCR, and the TCRdb table lists in-frame clones only, not all of them. The sample contains over 20,000 clones, 90% to 95% of which appear only once. The rearrangement links TRBV10-3 to TRBJ1-2, with 9 bases lining up with TRBD1. The specimen was PBMCs, collected around atezolizumab (anti-PD-L1) treatment. This TCR came from a woman aged 55-69 years with urothelial cancer. As DNA, the CDR3 is TGTGCCATCAGTGGGGGGACAGGGAGCTATGGCTACACCTTC. It specifies CAISGGTGSYGYTF.